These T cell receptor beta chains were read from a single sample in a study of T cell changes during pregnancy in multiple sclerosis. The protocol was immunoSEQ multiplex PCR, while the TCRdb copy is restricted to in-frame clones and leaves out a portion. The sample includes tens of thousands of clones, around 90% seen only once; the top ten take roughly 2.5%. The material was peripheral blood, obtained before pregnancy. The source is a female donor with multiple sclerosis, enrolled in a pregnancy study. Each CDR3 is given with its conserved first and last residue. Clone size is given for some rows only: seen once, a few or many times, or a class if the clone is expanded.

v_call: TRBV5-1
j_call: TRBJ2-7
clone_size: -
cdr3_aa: CASSEGLATGEQYF

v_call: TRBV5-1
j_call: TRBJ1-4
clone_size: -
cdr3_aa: CASRDAAGGEKLFF

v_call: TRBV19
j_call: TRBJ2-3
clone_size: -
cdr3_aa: CASSFRSTDKEYF

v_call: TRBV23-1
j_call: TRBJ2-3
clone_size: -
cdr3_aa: CASSRRNRQERTDTQYF

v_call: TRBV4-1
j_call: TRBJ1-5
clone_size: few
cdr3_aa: CASSQDQTAYQPQHF

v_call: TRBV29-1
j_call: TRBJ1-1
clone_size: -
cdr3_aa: CSVTSGDQARRNTEAFF

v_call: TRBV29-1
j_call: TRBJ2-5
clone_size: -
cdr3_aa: CSVAGSGRETQYF

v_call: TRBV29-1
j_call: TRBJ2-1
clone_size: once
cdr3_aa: CSVGRLAGRNNEQFF

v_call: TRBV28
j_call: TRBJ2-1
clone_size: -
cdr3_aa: CASSFRQGDEQFF

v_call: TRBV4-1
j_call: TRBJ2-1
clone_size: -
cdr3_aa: CASSQDPSGASYNEQFF

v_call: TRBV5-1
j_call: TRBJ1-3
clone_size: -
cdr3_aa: CASSAAGGGTGNTIYF

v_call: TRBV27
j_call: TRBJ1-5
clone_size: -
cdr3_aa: CASSLSGGTQPQHF

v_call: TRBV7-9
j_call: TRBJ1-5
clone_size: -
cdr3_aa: CASSPTWSDSNQPQHF

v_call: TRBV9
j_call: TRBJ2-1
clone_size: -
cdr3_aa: CASSVEAGHLYNEQFF

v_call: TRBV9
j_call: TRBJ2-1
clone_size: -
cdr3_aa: CASSLSGTFTEQFF

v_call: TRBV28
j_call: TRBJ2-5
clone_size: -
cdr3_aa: CASSASHQETQYF

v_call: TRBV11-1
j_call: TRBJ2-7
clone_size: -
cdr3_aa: CASSFTLAGYEQYF

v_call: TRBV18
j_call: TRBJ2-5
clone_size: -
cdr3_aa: CASSPLGQGIQETQYF

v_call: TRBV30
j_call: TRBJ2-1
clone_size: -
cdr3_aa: CASTGTSSDEQFF

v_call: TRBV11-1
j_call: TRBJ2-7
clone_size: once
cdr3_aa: CASSYGGSEQYF

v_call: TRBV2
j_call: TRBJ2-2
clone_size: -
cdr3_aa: CASSEYRNTGELFF

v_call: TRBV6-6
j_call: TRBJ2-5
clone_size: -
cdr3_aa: CASRMKTNGETQYF

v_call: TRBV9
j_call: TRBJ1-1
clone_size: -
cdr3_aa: CASSVGPGNTEAFF

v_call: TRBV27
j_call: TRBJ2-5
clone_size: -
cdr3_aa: CASSRGLAGGGWQETQYF

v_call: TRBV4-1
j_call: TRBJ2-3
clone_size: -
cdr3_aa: CASAGLAADTQYF

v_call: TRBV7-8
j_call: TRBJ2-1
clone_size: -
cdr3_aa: CASSLSPTFEQFF

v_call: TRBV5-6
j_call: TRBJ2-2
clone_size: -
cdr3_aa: CASSPLASTGELFF

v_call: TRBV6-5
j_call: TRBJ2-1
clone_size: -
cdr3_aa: CASSYSEGGNEQFF

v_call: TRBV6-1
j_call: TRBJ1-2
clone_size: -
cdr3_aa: CASLNRGERGYTF

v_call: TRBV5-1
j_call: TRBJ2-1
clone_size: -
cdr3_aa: CASSVRRLAGGHMANEQFF

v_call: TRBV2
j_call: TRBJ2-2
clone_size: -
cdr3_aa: CASSEWGTGGGNANTGELFF

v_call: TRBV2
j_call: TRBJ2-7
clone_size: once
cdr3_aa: CASRLTSGRAMDEQYF

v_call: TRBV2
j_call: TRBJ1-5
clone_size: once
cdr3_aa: CASSEGPGQGLDQPQHF

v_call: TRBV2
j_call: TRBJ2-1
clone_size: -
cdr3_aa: CASTALRLAGYNEQFF

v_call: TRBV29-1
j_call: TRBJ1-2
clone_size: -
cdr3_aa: CSVGLSGGLNYGYTF

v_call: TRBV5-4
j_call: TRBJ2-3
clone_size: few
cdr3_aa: CASSIPGLHRTDTQYF

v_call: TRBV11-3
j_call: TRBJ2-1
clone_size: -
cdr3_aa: CASSPNPGDQQFF

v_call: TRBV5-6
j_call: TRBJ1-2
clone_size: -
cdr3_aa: CASSLQGAIGYTF

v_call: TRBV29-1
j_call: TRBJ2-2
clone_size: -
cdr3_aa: CSAGLAGVGVGELFF

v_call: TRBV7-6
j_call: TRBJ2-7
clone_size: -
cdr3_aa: CASSTPGQGAYEQYF

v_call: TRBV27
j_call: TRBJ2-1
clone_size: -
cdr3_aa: CASSLGAGNQDEQFF

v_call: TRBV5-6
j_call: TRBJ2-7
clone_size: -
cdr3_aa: CASSIGTIEQYF

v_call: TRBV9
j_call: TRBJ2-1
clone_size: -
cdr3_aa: CASSVALASPYNEQFF

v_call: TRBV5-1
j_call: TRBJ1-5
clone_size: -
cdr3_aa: CASTYEGAPGQPQHF

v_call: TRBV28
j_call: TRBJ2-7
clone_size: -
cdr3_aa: CASSLTGLYEQYF

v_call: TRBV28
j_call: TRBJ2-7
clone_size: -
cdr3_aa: CASSSWQVEQYF